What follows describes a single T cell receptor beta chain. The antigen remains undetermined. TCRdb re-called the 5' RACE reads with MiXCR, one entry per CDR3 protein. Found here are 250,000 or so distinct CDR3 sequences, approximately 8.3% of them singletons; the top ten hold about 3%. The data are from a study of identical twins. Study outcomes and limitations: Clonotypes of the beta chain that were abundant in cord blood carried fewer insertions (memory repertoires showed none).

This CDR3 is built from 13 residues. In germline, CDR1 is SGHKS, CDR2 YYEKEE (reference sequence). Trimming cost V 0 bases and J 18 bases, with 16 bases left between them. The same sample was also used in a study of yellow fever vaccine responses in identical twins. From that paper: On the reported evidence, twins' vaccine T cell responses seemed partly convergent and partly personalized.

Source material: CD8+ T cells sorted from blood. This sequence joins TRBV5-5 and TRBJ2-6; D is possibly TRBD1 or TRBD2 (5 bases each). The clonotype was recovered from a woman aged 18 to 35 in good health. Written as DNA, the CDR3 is TGTGCCAGCAGCTTGGTTTCTTCGGGGACCCCGACTTTC. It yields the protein CASSLVSSGTPTF.